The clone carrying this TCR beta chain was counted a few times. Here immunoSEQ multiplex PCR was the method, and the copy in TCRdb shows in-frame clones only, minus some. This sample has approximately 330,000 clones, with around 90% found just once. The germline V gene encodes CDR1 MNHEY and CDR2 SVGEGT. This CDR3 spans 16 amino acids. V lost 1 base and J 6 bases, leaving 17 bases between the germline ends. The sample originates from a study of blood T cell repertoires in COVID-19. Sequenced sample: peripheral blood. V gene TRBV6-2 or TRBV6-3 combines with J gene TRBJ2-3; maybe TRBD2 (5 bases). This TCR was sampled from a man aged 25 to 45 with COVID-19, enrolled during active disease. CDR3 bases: TGTGCCAGCAGTTACTTCCGAGGGCTCAGGAACGATACGCAGTATTTT. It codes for CASSYFRGLRNDTQYF.